This TCR beta chain is from a study of T cells in tuberculosis. Repertoires were generated with immunoSEQ multiplex PCR, while TCRdb's copy carries only in-frame clones and drops some. The table includes some 30,000 clones, approximately 90% detected once. This clone has just one count. Described time point: new active TB diagnosis, blood taken before or within 7 days of starting treatment. The CDR3 is made up of 16 amino acids. The germline V gene has CDR1 MNHNY and CDR2 SVGAGI (reference sequence). V shed 4 bases, J shed 11 bases, and the junction held 10 bases outside the gene matches. The rearrangement links TRBV6-6 to TRBJ2-1; 14 bases are a match to TRBD2. This material consisted of PBMCs, taken at tuberculosis diagnosis. This clonotype was obtained from an adult with tuberculosis. CDR3 nucleotides: TGTGCCAGCAGTTCTCAGACTAGCGGGAGGGCCCGTAAGCAGTTCTTC. It is translated as CASSSQTSGRARKQFF.